The 14 T cell receptor beta chains below come from one sample, sequenced in a study of blood T cell repertoires in COVID-19. Clones were sequenced by immunoSEQ multiplex PCR, and TCRdb holds only the in-frame ones, with some missing. The repertoire holds a few hundred thousand clones, with 80% to 95% as singletons. The sample was PBMCs or T cells enriched from blood (not recorded which). These receptors were collected from a woman aged 40 to 50 who had been exposed to COVID-19.

J is TRBJ1-2 and V is TRBV5-1; D is ambiguous. Trimming stripped 7 bases from V and 1 base from J, with 14 bases between. CDR1 SGHRS and CDR2 YFSETQ come from the germline V gene. The CDR3 sequence is 14 residues long. CDR3 in amino acids: CASSVGVRNYGYTF. CDR3 DNA sequence: TGCGCCAGCTCCGTCGGGGTACGTAACTATGGCTACACCTTC.

The chain is built from TRBV29-1 and TRBJ1-5; no reliable D call. CDR3 length equals 12 residues. V was cut by 5 bases and J by 4 bases, with 9 bases left in between. The V gene's germline CDR1 is SQVTM and CDR2 ANQGSEA. The CDR3 region has the DNA TGCAGCGTTAGACAAGGTAATCAGCCCCAGCATTTT. Amino acid sequence: CSVRQGNQPQHF.

The chain has TRBV9 and TRBJ2-2; 11 nucleotides match TRBD2. The CDR3 spans 15 residues. CDR1 is SGDLS, CDR2 YYNGEE, per germline. Trimming at V came to 4 bases and at J to 6 bases, leaving 5 bases not matched to a gene. CDR3 amino acids: CASSLLAGGPGELFF. The DNA of the CDR3 is TGTGCCAGCAGCTTATTAGCGGGGGGGCCCGGGGAGCTGTTTTTT. The complete variable domain, with remaining parts taken from reference TRBV9 and TRBJ2-2, reads DSGVTQTPKHLITATGQRVTLRCSPRSGDLSVYWYQQSLDQGLQFLIQYYNGEERAKGNILERFSAQQFPDLHSELNLSSLELGDSALYFCASSLLAGGPGELFFGEGSRLTVL.

This clone was seen a handful of times. The chain carries TRBV2 and TRBJ2-3, with D perhaps matching TRBD1 (6 bases). The V and J ends lost 6 bases and 0 bases respectively, with 13 bases between them. CDR3 length: 15 residues. Germline CDR1 and CDR2: SNHLY and FYNNEI. CDR3 region: CASSRARGSTDTQYF. The CDR3 DNA is TGTGCCAGCAGCCGGGCCAGGGGTAGCACAGATACGCAGTATTTT.

In this sample, this clone turned up once. The gene calls are TRBV30 and TRBJ1-2; D is unresolved. Per germline, CDR1 GTSNPN and CDR2 SVGIG (reference sequence). Deletions cut 0 bases from V and 1 base from J, with 12 bases between. The CDR3 has 15 amino acids. The CDR3 reads CAWSVPGGINYGYTF. CDR3 DNA: TGTGCCTGGAGTGTACCGGGTGGAATTAACTATGGCTACACCTTC.

The chain links TRBV2 to TRBJ1-6; unclear D gene. This CDR3 comprises 13 residues. CDR1 is SNHLY, CDR2 FYNNEI, per germline. Trimming removed 4 bases at V and 6 bases at J, with 7 bases between. The CDR3 loop reads CASSVRSNSPLHF. Here the CDR3 DNA reads TGTGCCAGCAGTGTCCGGTCTAATTCACCCCTCCACTTT.

This chain connects TRBV19 to TRBJ1-1; unclear D gene. The germline V and J ends were trimmed by 6 bases and 7 bases, with 27 bases remaining between them. The germline V gene has CDR1 LNHDA and CDR2 SQIVND (reference sequence). The length of the CDR3 is 17 residues. The CDR3 region is CASSVLSRSTEGFEAFF. As DNA, the CDR3 is TGTGCCAGTAGCGTGCTTTCACGGTCCACAGAAGGTTTTGAAGCTTTCTTT.

The rearrangement links TRBV9 to TRBJ1-2, with 7 nucleotides matching TRBD1. The CDR3 spans 15 residues. Germline CDR1 and CDR2: SGDLS and YYNGEE. The V segment lost 3 bases and the J segment 4 bases; nucleotides outside the gene matches: 9. As DNA, the CDR3 is TGTGCCAGCAGCGCCCCGGGACAGTCCCTCTATGGCTACACCTTC. This sequence encodes CASSAPGQSLYGYTF. Full variable domain (missing parts from reference TRBV9 and TRBJ1-2): DSGVTQTPKHLITATGQRVTLRCSPRSGDLSVYWYQQSLDQGLQFLIQYYNGEERAKGNILERFSAQQFPDLHSELNLSSLELGDSALYFCASSAPGQSLYGYTFGSGTRLTVV.

V gene TRBV11-3 combines with J gene TRBJ1-6; the D gene is possibly TRBD1 (6 bases). The CDR3 sequence is 15 residues long. The V end lost 5 bases, the J end lost 8 bases, and 16 bases lay between the germline ends. Looked up from germline, CDR1 is SGHNT and CDR2 is YENEEA. The CDR3 spells CASSARPDSYSPLHF. CDR3 nucleotide sequence: TGTGCCAGCAGCGCTCGACCGGACAGCTATTCACCCCTCCACTTT.

The CDR3: CASSPRDRGNTGELFF. The DNA of the CDR3 is TGTGCCAGCAGCCCCCGGGACAGGGGGAACACCGGGGAGCTGTTTTTT. V and J are TRBV9 and TRBJ2-2; 10 nucleotides line up with TRBD1. With 4 bases clipped from V and 1 base from J, the junction kept 4 bases outside the gene matches. Germline loops: CDR1 SGDLS, CDR2 YYNGEE. CDR3 size: 16 residues.

This clone was counted a single time. The V call is TRBV3-1 (or the pseudogene TRBV3-2), the J call TRBJ1-5; a possible D gene is TRBD1 (6 bases). In germline, CDR1 is LGHDT, CDR2 YNNKEL (reference sequence). This CDR3 comprises 16 residues. Trimming took 0 bases from V and 7 from J, leaving 16 bases between them. In nucleotides, the CDR3 is TGTGCCAGCAGCCAAGATCCAGGGCAGGGGAGACAGCCCCAGCATTTT. Translating it yields CASSQDPGQGRQPQHF.

The gene calls are TRBV18 and TRBJ2-1, with 9 nucleotides matching TRBD1. V was clipped by 3 bases and J by 8 bases; unmatched bases: 5. CDR1 is KGHSH and CDR2 is LQKENI in the germline V gene. The CDR3 spans 14 residues. The CDR3 here is CASSPKQGADEQFF. DNA of the CDR3: TGTGCCAGCTCACCTAAACAGGGGGCCGATGAGCAGTTCTTC.

The rearrangement links TRBV5-1 to TRBJ1-2; D is undetermined. In germline, CDR1 is SGHRS, CDR2 YFSETQ. V gave up 0 bases and J gave up 5 bases, with 20 bases separating them. CDR3 length: 17 amino acids. The CDR3: CASSLAAGNANRYGYTF. In DNA, the CDR3 is TGCGCCAGCAGCTTGGCCGCAGGAAACGCGAATCGGTATGGCTACACCTTC.

V is TRBV5-4 and J is TRBJ1-3, with 9 bases matching TRBD1. This CDR3 contains 16 residues. J was trimmed by 2 bases and V by 4 bases; bases with no gene match: 7. Per germline, CDR1 SGHNT and CDR2 YYREEE (reference sequence). CDR3 sequence (DNA): TGTGCCAGCAGCGCGAAGGACAGGGGCGCTGGAAACACCATATATTTT. It translates to CASSAKDRGAGNTIYF.